Below, 12 T cell receptor beta chains from the same sample are listed, as sequenced in a study of shared clonotypes between healthy human individuals. Sequencing used immunoSEQ multiplex PCR; TCRdb keeps in-frame clones, though not all of them. The table shows a few million clones, with around 93% occurring only once. Only CD45RO-negative cells positively selected for CCR7 counted as naive CD8 cells, so terminally differentiated effector memory CD45RA+ cells were excluded. Input material: naive CD8+ T cells from PBMCs. The receptors originated from a man aged 18 to 35 in good health. Some clones in this sample may be carry-over from other donors' samples.

This chain connects TRBV11-2 to TRBJ2-3; 12 positions agree with TRBD2. The CDR3 has 18 residues. From germline, CDR1 is SGHAT and CDR2 FQNNGV. Trimming took 1 base from V and 5 from J; bases not matched to a gene: 10. Written as DNA, the CDR3 is TGTGCCAGCAGCTTAGGGCTTCGACTAGCGGGAGCTAAAGATACGCAGTATTTT. This sequence encodes CASSLGLRLAGAKDTQYF. Filled out from reference TRBV11-2 and TRBJ2-3, the complete variable domain reads EAGVAQSPRYKIIEKRQSVAFWCNPISGHATLYWYQQILGQGPKLLIQFQNNGVVDDSQLPKDRFSAERLKGVDSTLKIQPAKLEDSAVYLCASSLGLRLAGAKDTQYFGPGTRLTVL.

This clone was seen once. The chain has TRBV2 and TRBJ2-6, with D possibly TRBD2 on 5 matching bases. Germline values: CDR1 SNHLY, CDR2 FYNNEI. The V end was cut by 4 bases, the J end by 0 bases, with 10 bases between. The CDR3 runs to 16 residues. This chain's CDR3 is CASSVGRDSGANVLTF. CDR3 in DNA: TGTGCCAGCAGTGTGGGTCGGGACTCTGGGGCCAACGTCCTGACTTTC.

This clone was counted a single time. Other DNA sequences in this sample translate to the same CDR3. The CDR3 protein is CASSFGQGVETQYF. DNA for the CDR3: TGCGCCAGCAGCTTCGGTCAGGGGGTAGAGACCCAGTACTTC. The chain recombines TRBV5-1 with TRBJ2-5; 7 nucleotides align to TRBD1. V gave up 2 bases and J gave up 4 bases; unmatched junction bases: 5. Germline CDR1 is SGHRS and CDR2 is YFSETQ. The CDR3 contains 14 residues.

This chain connects TRBV10-3 to TRBJ1-5, with unresolved D. The CDR3 contains 13 residues. Trimming removed 3 bases at V and 7 bases at J, with 10 bases between. The V gene's germline CDR1 is ENHRY and CDR2 SYGVKD. The CDR3 sequence is CAISEILSQPQHF. CDR3 DNA: TGTGCCATCAGTGAAATCTTATCCCAGCCCCAGCATTTT.

The rearrangement joins TRBV7-8 to TRBJ2-7; a possible D gene is TRBD2 (6 bases). CDR3 length equals 14 residues. Per the germline V gene, CDR1 is SGHVS and CDR2 is FQNEAQ. Trimming left V 3 bases short and J 0 bases short, with 9 bases between. This CDR3 reads CASSLTRRSYEQYF. CDR3 nucleotide sequence: TGTGCCAGCAGCTTGACTAGGCGCTCCTACGAGCAGTACTTC.

The chain is built from TRBV9 and TRBJ2-7, with D possibly matching TRBD1 (6 bases). Trimming stripped 4 bases from V and 2 bases from J, with 19 bases between. Germline CDR1 is SGDLS and CDR2 is YYNGEE. The length of the CDR3 is 16 residues. The DNA of the CDR3 is TGTGCCAGCAGCCCATCAAAGGGGGTTTGGGCCTACGAGCAGTACTTC. Protein product: CASSPSKGVWAYEQYF.

The V call is TRBV9, the J call TRBJ2-3; the D gene is possibly TRBD2 (6 bases). This CDR3 comprises 13 residues. V was cut by 0 bases and J by 13 bases, with 15 bases left in between. Germline values: CDR1 SGDLS, CDR2 YYNGEE. The CDR3 region is CASSVAWGDKEYF. CDR3 in DNA: TGTGCCAGCAGCGTAGCTTGGGGGGATAAGGAGTATTTT.

The J gene is TRBJ2-3, the V gene TRBV9; 7 bases are shared with TRBD2. V shed 4 bases and J 3 bases; nucleotides not matched to a gene: 11. The CDR3 totals 16 residues. Germline CDR1 SGDLS, CDR2 YYNGEE. The CDR3 loop is CASSTLGGTKTDTQYF. The CDR3 bases are TGTGCCAGCAGCACCCTGGGGGGGACGAAAACAGATACGCAGTATTTT.

This clone was detected only once. V is TRBV27 and J is TRBJ2-2, with TRBD2 identical over 13 bases. CDR1 MNHEY and CDR2 SMNVEV come from the germline V gene (reference sequence). The CDR3 sequence is 18 residues long. V gave up 3 bases and J gave up 1 base; unmatched junction bases: 5. The CDR3 sequence is CASSLVLAGGMNTGELFF. The CDR3 region has the DNA TGTGCCAGCAGTTTGGTACTAGCGGGAGGGATGAACACCGGGGAGCTGTTTTTT.

The gene calls are TRBV7-6 and TRBJ1-2, with 7 bases aligning to TRBD1. The CDR3 is made up of 16 amino acids. CDR1 is SGHVS, CDR2 FNYEAQ, per germline. Trimming at V came to 5 bases and at J to 5 bases, leaving 14 bases not matched to a gene. CDR3 sequence reads: CASSPTIGTDFYGYTF. The CDR3 nucleotides are TGTGCCAGCAGCCCTACTATCGGGACAGACTTTTATGGCTACACCTTC.

The chain links TRBV7-7 to TRBJ2-3, with D maybe TRBD2 (6 bases). The V end was cut by 5 bases, the J end by 10 bases, with 19 bases between. The CDR3 extends over 14 amino acids. Germline V gene data show CDR1 as SSHAT and CDR2 as FNYEAQ (reference sequence). DNA for the CDR3: TGTGCCAGCAGCCCCGGGGGACCGGCGGGTGCGCAGTATTTT. Its translation is CASSPGGPAGAQYF.

The chain joins TRBV5-6 to TRBJ1-1, with D maybe TRBD1 (5 bases). V was pared by 1 base and J by 4 bases, with 8 bases between. Germline CDR1 reads SGHDT; CDR2 reads YYEEEE. The CDR3 sequence is 13 residues long. The DNA for the CDR3 is TGTGCCAGCAGCTTGTCAGGGCCCACTGAAGCTTTCTTT. Its translation: CASSLSGPTEAFF.